The clone carrying this TCR beta chain showed up just once. In the original analysis: Counts of nucleated cells, estimated from reference gene primer amplification, were obtained. TCRdb's table, derived via immunoSEQ multiplex PCR, lists solely in-frame clones and lacks some. V, J and clone size were drawn from that table, and D and trimming were deduced from the DNA. The repertoire consists of about 200,000 clones, with over 65% occurring once and the leading ten covering about 20%. The data belong to a study of blood T cell repertoires in COVID-19. Study details: Collection of acute and convalescent COVID-19 samples took place in the United States, Italy and Spain. The analysed material was cDNA or gDNA that came from T cells, B-cell-depleted T cells, or PBMCs.

Patients at the Seattle site were enrolled during active infection and followed longitudinally. The V end was cut by 6 bases, the J end by 7 bases, with 13 bases between. CDR3 length: 14 amino acids. CDR1 and CDR2 from the germline V gene are MNHEY and SVGAGI. This TCR was sampled from a person aged 70 to 80 with COVID-19, enrolled during active disease. The chain has TRBV6-5 and TRBJ1-6, with D possibly being TRBD1 (6 bases). The sequencing input was peripheral blood. The CDR3 sequence is CASSRRQENSPLHF. The DNA for the CDR3 is TGTGCCAGCAGCCGACGACAGGAGAATTCACCCCTCCACTTT.